This TCR beta chain was observed in a study of Ad26.COV2.S vaccination and SARS-CoV-2 variants. For the study at large: Within the COV1001 Ad26.COV2.S trial arm, the donor was enrolled. Whole-study findings and limits: Total T cell responses, in the TCR breadth and depth analyses, may have been underestimated.

In the case of this clone: Its antigen remains unidentified.

V shed 5 bases and J shed 6 bases, with 14 bases lying between them. This CDR3 comprises 13 residues. From germline, CDR1 is SGHRS and CDR2 YFSETQ. Treatment here: around 19 received Ad26.COV2.S at low or high dose, single or two shots; about 5 received placebo; per-sample allocation not given. Material that was analyzed had been drawn on day 63 after the first vaccine or placebo injection. The method was immunoSEQ multiplex PCR; TCRdb's version includes in-frame clones alone and lacks a portion of them. The table has roughly 390,000 clones, around nine tenths seen once. The chain links TRBV5-1 to TRBJ1-2, with D possibly TRBD1 on 6 matching bases. The TCR was taken from a person between 18 and 59 years old who received the Ad26.COV2.S COVID-19 vaccine or a placebo. The sample here was peripheral blood, taken in a trial of Ad26.COV2.S vaccine versus placebo. The DNA of the CDR3 is TGCGCCAGCAGACAGGGAATGGGCGATGGCTACACCTTC. It translates to CASRQGMGDGYTF.